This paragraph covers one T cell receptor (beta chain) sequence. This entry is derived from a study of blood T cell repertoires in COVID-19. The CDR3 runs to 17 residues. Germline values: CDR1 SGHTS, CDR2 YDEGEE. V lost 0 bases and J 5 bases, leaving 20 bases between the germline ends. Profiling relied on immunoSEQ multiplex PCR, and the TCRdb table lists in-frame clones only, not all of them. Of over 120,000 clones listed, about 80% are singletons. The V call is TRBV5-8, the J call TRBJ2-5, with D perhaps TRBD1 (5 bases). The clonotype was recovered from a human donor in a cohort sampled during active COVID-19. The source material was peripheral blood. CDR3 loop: CASSLGSGSVKGETQYF. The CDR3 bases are TGTGCCAGCAGCTTGGGTTCCGGCTCAGTAAAGGGGGAGACCCAGTACTTC.